This entry lists 11 T cell receptor beta chains sequenced from one sample in a study of glioma-infiltrating T cells after dendritic cell vaccination. Repertoires were generated with immunoSEQ multiplex PCR, while TCRdb's copy carries only in-frame clones and drops some. The sample carries 85,000 to 110,000 clones, roughly 79% recorded once. Sample: blood, taken before dendritic cell vaccination. The receptor source for this set is a human donor with glioblastoma.

The chain has TRBV18 and TRBJ1-2; D possibly corresponds to TRBD1 (5 bases). There are 16 residues in the CDR3. V gave up 3 bases and J gave up 1 base, with 15 bases separating them. Germline V gives CDR1 KGHSH, CDR2 LQKENI. The CDR3 loop reads CASSPGLLGLNYGYTF. DNA for the CDR3: TGTGCCAGCTCACCGGGGCTGCTGGGCCTTAACTATGGCTACACCTTC. Combining the CDR3 with reference TRBV18 and TRBJ1-2 gives the whole variable domain NAGVMQNPRHLVRRRGQEARLRCSPMKGHSHVYWYRQLPEEGLKFMVYLQKENIIDESGMPKERFSAEFPKEGPSILRIQQVVRGDSAAYFCASSPGLLGLNYGYTFGSGTRLTVV.

The chain has TRBV6-4 and TRBJ1-2; D may be TRBD1 (6 bases). Germline V gives CDR1 MRHNA, CDR2 SNTAGT. CDR3 length: 15 amino acids. V lost 3 bases and J 3 bases, leaving 14 bases between the germline ends. The CDR3 DNA reads TGTGCCAGCAGTGATGGGGCGGGGGGCCACTATGGCTACACCTTC. Its translation: CASSDGAGGHYGYTF.

The CDR3 here is CASSLATSRNTEAFF. CDR3 nucleotides: TGTGCCAGCAGCTTAGCGACATCCAGGAACACTGAAGCTTTCTTT. The V gene is TRBV7-8, the J gene TRBJ1-1; D remains ambiguous. Germline V gives CDR1 SGHVS, CDR2 FQNEAQ. Trimming removed 0 bases from V and 1 base from J, with 9 bases in between. This CDR3 is built from 15 residues.

The chain couples TRBV5-4 to TRBJ2-7, with a weak D call TRBD2 (5 bases). Germline V gene data show CDR1 as SGHNT and CDR2 as YYREEE (reference sequence). The CDR3 extends over 13 amino acids. V was shortened by 4 bases and J by 7 bases, with 15 bases between the two germline ends. DNA for the CDR3: TGTGCCAGCAGCGTCGGAGAAGGGAGAGAGCAGTACTTC. Its translation: CASSVGEGREQYF.

The chain is built from TRBV11-1 and TRBJ1-1; D uncertain. The V end lost 3 bases, the J end lost 3 bases, and 11 bases lay between the germline ends. Germline V gene sequence: CDR1 SGHAT, CDR2 FQDESV (reference sequence). This CDR3 has 14 residues. As DNA, the CDR3 is TGTGCCAGCAGCTTCCGGGAAGAGGACACTGAAGCTTTCTTT. It yields the protein CASSFREEDTEAFF.

The chain recombines TRBV7-9 with TRBJ2-4, with D possibly matching TRBD1 (6 bases). There are 15 residues in the CDR3. Germline V lookup: CDR1 SEHNR, CDR2 FQNEAQ (reference sequence). V lost 1 base and J lost 0, with 7 bases in between. The CDR3 DNA is TGTGCCAGCAGCTTAGTCAGGGGAGCCAAAAACATTCAGTACTTC. This sequence encodes CASSLVRGAKNIQYF.

This CDR3 is CASSFRDRGGGYTF. The CDR3 DNA is TGTGCCAGCAGTTTCAGGGACAGGGGAGGTGGCTACACCTTC. The rearrangement uses TRBV6-6 and TRBJ1-2, with 10 bases aligning to TRBD1. CDR3 size: 14 residues. The V and J ends lost 4 bases and 7 bases, in that order; junction bases with no gene match: 6. Germline CDR1 is MNHNY and CDR2 is SVGAGI (reference sequence).

The chain uses TRBV11-3 and TRBJ2-5, with D possibly matching TRBD2 (6 bases). The CDR3 is made up of 15 amino acids. Germline CDR1 SGHNT, CDR2 YENEEA. The V end was cut by 4 bases, the J end by 0 bases, with 12 bases between. The CDR3 nucleotides are TGTGCCAGCAGCTCGGGACTGGGGGACCAAGAGACCCAGTACTTC. This encodes CASSSGLGDQETQYF.

This chain joins TRBV6-1 and TRBJ2-5; D unclear. Germline V lookup: CDR1 MNHNS, CDR2 SASEGT. CDR3 length: 12 amino acids. V was cut by 7 bases and J by 4 bases, with 10 bases left in between. In DNA, the CDR3 is TGTGCCAGCATCCCCCGAGGAGAGACCCAGTACTTC. It translates to CASIPRGETQYF.

This clone has only a few counts. The V call is TRBV6-1, the J call TRBJ2-7; maybe TRBD1 (6 bases). The CDR3 has 14 amino acids. V shed 0 bases and J shed 3 bases, with 9 bases lying between them. Germline CDR1 MNHNS, CDR2 SASEGT. CDR3 sequence: CASSEAPDSYEQYF. The CDR3 nucleotides are TGTGCCAGCAGTGAAGCCCCGGACAGCTACGAGCAGTACTTC.

The chain recombines TRBV2 with TRBJ2-7, with TRBD1 identical over 10 bases. Germline V lookup: CDR1 SNHLY, CDR2 FYNNEI. V gave up 6 bases and J gave up 0 bases; unmatched junction bases: 8. The CDR3 is 16 residues long. This chain's CDR3 is CASSMGQGQGSYEQYF. As DNA, the CDR3 is TGTGCCAGCAGCATGGGACAGGGGCAAGGCTCCTACGAGCAGTACTTC.